The T cell receptor beta chain described here comes from a study of Ad26.COV2.S vaccination and SARS-CoV-2 variants. Looking at the study overall: Donor was one of the participants in the Ad26.COV2.S arm of the COV1001 trial.

V lost 0 bases and J lost 5, with 10 bases in between. The CDR3 is 14 amino acids. Per the germline V gene, CDR1 is MGHRA and CDR2 is YSYEKL. Noted treatment: around 19 received Ad26.COV2.S at low or high dose, single or two shots; about 5 received placebo; per-sample allocation not given. Day 63 after the first vaccine or placebo injection was the time point for sampling. An adult of 18-55 years in Boston served as donor. Using immunoSEQ multiplex PCR, the repertoire was profiled, and TCRdb retains in-frame clones only, with some absent. This sample yields 300,000 to 350,000 clones, of which about 82% are seen a single time; 2.1% belongs to the top ten.

This specimen consisted of peripheral blood, obtained in a trial of Ad26.COV2.S vaccine versus placebo. V and J are TRBV4-1 and TRBJ1-2; no clear D gene. The source is a person aged 18-65 years who received the Ad26.COV2.S COVID-19 vaccine or a placebo. DNA of the CDR3: TGCGCCAGCAGCCAAGAGGGCAGGAAGTATGGCTACACCTTC. It translates to CASSQEGRKYGYTF.